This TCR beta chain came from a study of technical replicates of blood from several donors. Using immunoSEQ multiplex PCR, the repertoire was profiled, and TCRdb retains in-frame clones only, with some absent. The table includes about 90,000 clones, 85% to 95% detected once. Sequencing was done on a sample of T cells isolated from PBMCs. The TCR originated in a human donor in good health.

The CDR3 DNA reads TGTGCCACCAGCAGAGATCTAGCTCAGGCAGCACCCCCAGGGGCCCAGTACTTC. This encodes CATSRDLAQAAPPGAQYF. V gene TRBV15 combines with J gene TRBJ2-5; a possible D gene is TRBD1 (6 bases). Germline V gene lookup returns CDR1 LNHNV and CDR2 YYDKDF (reference sequence). Deletions cut 0 bases from V and 9 bases from J, with 26 bases between. CDR3 length: 18 amino acids.